The rows below give T cell receptor beta chains drawn from one sample of a study of blood T cell repertoires in COVID-19. Sequencing was performed with immunoSEQ multiplex PCR; in TCRdb, only in-frame clones are kept and a portion is missing. The table lists about 64,000 clones, just over 90% of them singletons. Sequencing was done on a sample of peripheral blood. Receptors were obtained from a human donor in a cohort sampled during active COVID-19. CDR3s include the opening cysteine and the closing phenylalanine or tryptophan. Size values are once, few and many counts, or a class for expanded clones, and some rows have none.

abundance	j_gene	v_gene	CDR3aa
.	TRBJ2-5	TRBV18	CASSPLSAGAETQYF
.	TRBJ2-3	TRBV12-3/TRBV12-4	CASSWRNTQYF
.	TRBJ1-4	TRBV7-2	CASSLAGTGNEKLFF
.	TRBJ1-5	TRBV4-1	CASSQAWGRDNQPQHF
.	TRBJ1-2	TRBV18	CASSPGANTRYTNYGYTF
.	TRBJ1-1	TRBV3-1/TRBV3-2	CASSQYQMNTEAFF
.	TRBJ2-5	TRBV7-9	CASSSEPQETQYF
.	TRBJ1-6	TRBV11-2	CASSLADSPLHF
.	TRBJ2-5	TRBV5-6	CASSSDRLFQETQYF
.	TRBJ1-1	TRBV4-2	CASSQVGRGLVNTEAFF
few	TRBJ2-3	TRBV6-2/TRBV6-3	CASSRAGGMESDTQYF
.	TRBJ2-3	TRBV9	CASSPPGTSLGTDTQYF
.	TRBJ2-2	TRBV15	CATSGGEGTRELFF